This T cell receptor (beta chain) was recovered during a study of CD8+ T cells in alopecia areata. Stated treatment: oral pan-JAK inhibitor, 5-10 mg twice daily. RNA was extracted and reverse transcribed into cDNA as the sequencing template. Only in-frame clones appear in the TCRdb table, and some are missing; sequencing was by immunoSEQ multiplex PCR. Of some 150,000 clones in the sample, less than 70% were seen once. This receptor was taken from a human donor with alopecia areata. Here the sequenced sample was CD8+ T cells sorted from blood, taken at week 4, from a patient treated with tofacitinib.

CDR3 coding DNA: TGTGCCAGCAGCCGTTCTCGGTACCAAGAGACCCAGTACTTC. Translating gives CASSRSRYQETQYF. The rearrangement joins TRBV4-2 to TRBJ2-5; no reliable D call. CDR3 length: 14 residues. The V and J ends lost 4 bases and 0 bases respectively, with 9 bases between them. CDR1 is LGHNA and CDR2 is YNFKEQ in the germline V gene.